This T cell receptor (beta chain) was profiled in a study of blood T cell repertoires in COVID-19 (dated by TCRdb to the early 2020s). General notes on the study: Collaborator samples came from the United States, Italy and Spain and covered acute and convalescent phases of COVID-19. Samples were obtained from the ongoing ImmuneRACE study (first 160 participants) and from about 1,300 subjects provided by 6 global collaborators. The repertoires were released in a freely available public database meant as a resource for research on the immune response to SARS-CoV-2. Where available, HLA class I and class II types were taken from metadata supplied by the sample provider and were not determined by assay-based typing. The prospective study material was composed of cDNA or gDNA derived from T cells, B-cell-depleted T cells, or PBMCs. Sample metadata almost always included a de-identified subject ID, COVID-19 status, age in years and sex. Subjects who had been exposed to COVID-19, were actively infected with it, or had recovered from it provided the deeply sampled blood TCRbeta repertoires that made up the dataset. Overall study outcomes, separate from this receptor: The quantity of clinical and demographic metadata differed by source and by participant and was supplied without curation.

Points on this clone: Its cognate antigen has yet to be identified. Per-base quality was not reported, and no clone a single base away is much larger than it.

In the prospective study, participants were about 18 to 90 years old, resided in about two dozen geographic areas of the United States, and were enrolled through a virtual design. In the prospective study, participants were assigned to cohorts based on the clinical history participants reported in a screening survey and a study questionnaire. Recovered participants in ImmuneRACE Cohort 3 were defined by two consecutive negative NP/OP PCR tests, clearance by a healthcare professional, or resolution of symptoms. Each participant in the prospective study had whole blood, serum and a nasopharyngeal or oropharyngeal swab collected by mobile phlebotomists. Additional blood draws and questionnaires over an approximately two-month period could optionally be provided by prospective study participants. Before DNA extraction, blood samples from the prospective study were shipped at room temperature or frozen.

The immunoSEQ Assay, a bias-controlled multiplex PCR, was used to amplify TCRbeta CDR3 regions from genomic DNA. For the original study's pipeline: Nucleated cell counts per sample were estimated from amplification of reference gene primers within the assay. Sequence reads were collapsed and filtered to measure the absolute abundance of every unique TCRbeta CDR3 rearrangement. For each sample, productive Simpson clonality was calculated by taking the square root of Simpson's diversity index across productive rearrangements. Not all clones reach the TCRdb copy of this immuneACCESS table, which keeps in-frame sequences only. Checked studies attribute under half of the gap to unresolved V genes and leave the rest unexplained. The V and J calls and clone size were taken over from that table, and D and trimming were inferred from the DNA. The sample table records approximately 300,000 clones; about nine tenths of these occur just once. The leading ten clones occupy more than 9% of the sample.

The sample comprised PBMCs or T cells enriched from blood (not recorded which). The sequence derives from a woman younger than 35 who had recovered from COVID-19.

CDR3 region: CASSVRAGAGDIQYF. The nucleotides are TGTGCCAGCAGCGTAAGAGCGGGAGCGGGGGACATTCAGTACTTC. Recombination linked TRBV9 to TRBJ2-4, with 8 bases in between that match TRBD2. From the cysteine through the phenylalanine, the CDR3 covers 15 amino acids. Of the read, only the CDR3 DNA is kept; its 45 bases are in frame from base 1. Ends trimmed: V by 1 base, J by 8 bases; bases unmatched to a gene: 8. CDR1 SGDLS and CDR2 YYNGEE are derived from the germline V gene.